This T cell receptor beta chain emerged from a study of cytomegalovirus exposure and HLA in healthy donors. Study-level findings and limits: Later on, an analysis found that several of the most significant clusters appeared to be linked to common viral pathogens, which included parvovirus B19.

The CDR3 spans 16 residues. CDR1 MNHEY and CDR2 SMNVEV come from the germline V gene (reference sequence). V shed 0 bases and J shed 11 bases, with 22 bases lying between them. The PCR contained 60 Vbeta and 13 Jbeta primers. The assay was immunoSEQ multiplex PCR, and TCRdb's table has in-frame clones only and misses some. The sample has 100,000 to 150,000 clones, over 65% seen once. Comment on this clone: Its antigen is unknown.

Sequenced sample: PBMCs. This chain connects TRBV27 to TRBJ2-5, with a tentative D call TRBD2 (6 bases). The source is a woman aged 40 to 50 in good health and CMV-seropositive. DNA for the CDR3: TGTGCCAGCAGTTTATCCGGGGCGCGGGGCGCGCATGAGCAGTACTTC. Translating gives CASSLSGARGAHEQYF.